Listed below are T cell receptor beta chains from one sample, sequenced in a study of shared clonotypes between healthy human individuals. Clones were sequenced by immunoSEQ multiplex PCR, and TCRdb holds only the in-frame ones, with some missing. The profile shows about 2.4 million clones, 93% of them singletons. Sequencing was performed on naive CD4+ T cells from PBMCs. All receptors derive from a man aged 18 to 30 in good health. Some clones in this sample may be carry-over from other donors' samples. Each CDR3 is given with its conserved first and last residue. D genes are given only for firm matches. Clone size, where shown, is once, few, many, or a class for clones that have expanded.

TRBJ2-3,TRBV10-1,.,TRBD1,TGCGCCAGCAGTGAGGGACAGGGGGTTTCAGATACGCAGTATTTT,CASSEGQGVSDTQYF
TRBJ2-1,TRBV5-1,.,.,TGCGCCAGCAGCGACAGCCCTGTGGGAGCCCTCAATGAGCAGTTCTTC,CASSDSPVGALNEQFF
TRBJ2-3,TRBV19,.,TRBD2,TGTGCCAGTAGTATGCGGTCTAGCGGGAGCGGCGATACGCAGTATTTT,CASSMRSSGSGDTQYF
TRBJ1-2,TRBV13,.,TRBD1,TGTGCCAGCAGCTTAGGCCCGAGGGGACAGCAGGTTGGCTACACCTTC,CASSLGPRGQQVGYTF
TRBJ2-5,TRBV18,.,.,TGTGCCAGCTCACCGGGGGTTCAAGAGACCCAGTACTTC,CASSPGVQETQYF
TRBJ2-4,TRBV10-3,.,TRBD1,TGTGCCATCAGCCCGGGACAGGGGGCTTTCCCAAACATTCAGTACTTC,CAISPGQGAFPNIQYF
TRBJ2-1,TRBV19,.,.,TGTGCCAGTATGAATAATAAAGGGGCACGGGTCTCCTACAATGAGCAGTTCTTC,CASMNNKGARVSYNEQFF
TRBJ2-2,TRBV18,.,.,TGTGCCAGCTCCCGGACACAAACTGCGAACACCGGGGAGCTGTTTTTT,CASSRTQTANTGELFF
TRBJ2-5,TRBV28,.,TRBD1,TGTGCCAGCAGTTTTAAGCCGGGACAGGAGGAGACCCAGTACTTC,CASSFKPGQEETQYF
TRBJ1-1,TRBV19,.,TRBD1,TGTGCCAGTAGCCCTTCACAGGGGGCTCGGAACACTGAAGCTTTCTTT,CASSPSQGARNTEAFF
TRBJ2-1,TRBV5-1,.,.,TGCGCCAGCAGCTTCGGCGGGCCGACCTACAATGAGCAGTTCTTC,CASSFGGPTYNEQFF
TRBJ1-2,TRBV19,.,.,TGTGCCAGTAGTATCCAGGGAGAAGGTGGCTACACCTTC,CASSIQGEGGYTF
TRBJ2-2,TRBV10-3,once,TRBD2,TGTGCCACCTTTAGCGGGAGGGCGAACACCGGGGAGCTGTTTTTT,CATFSGRANTGELFF
TRBJ2-2,TRBV7-9,.,.,TGTGCCAGCAGCTCGTACGGCACAGGTCCAAGAACCGGGGAGCTGTTTTTT,CASSSYGTGPRTGELFF
TRBJ1-1,TRBV6-5,.,TRBD1,TGTGCCAGCAAGCACTCCGGGACAGGGAGGACTGAAGCTTTCTTT,CASKHSGTGRTEAFF
TRBJ2-5,TRBV7-2,once,.,TGTGCCAGCAGCTTAGTACTTCAGGAGACCCAGTACTTC,CASSLVLQETQYF
TRBJ2-1,TRBV28,.,TRBD2,TGTGCCAGCAGTTCCAGTAGCGGGGCCTCCTACAATGAGCAGTTCTTC,CASSSSSGASYNEQFF
TRBJ2-3,TRBV19,.,.,TGTGCCAGTAGTATAGGGGGGGCTGAGACTGGGACAGATACGCAGTATTTT,CASSIGGAETGTDTQYF
TRBJ2-4,TRBV2,once,TRBD1,TGTGCCAGCAGTGAAGGACAGGGTGTGGGCATTCAGTACTTC,CASSEGQGVGIQYF
TRBJ2-2,TRBV13,once,TRBD1,TGTGCCAGCAGCAGACAGGGGGTTTTCACCGGGGAGCTGTTTTTT,CASSRQGVFTGELFF
TRBJ1-1,TRBV29-1,.,.,TGCAGCGTCGGAGGGCCTGAAGCTTTCTTT,CSVGGPEAFF
TRBJ1-1,TRBV13,once,.,TGTGCCAGCAGCTATCTAGGGCGGAACACTGAAGCTTTCTTT,CASSYLGRNTEAFF
TRBJ1-5,TRBV30,.,.,TGTGCCTGGGCGCCGGGGTCCAATCAGCCCCAGCATTTT,CAWAPGSNQPQHF
TRBJ1-2,TRBV6-5,.,TRBD1,TGTGCCAGCAGTTTCCGGGACAGGGGGTACTATGGCTACACCTTC,CASSFRDRGYYGYTF
TRBJ2-7,TRBV28,.,.,TGTGCCAGCAGACGGCGAGACGAGCAGTACTTC,CASRRRDEQYF
TRBJ1-1,TRBV5-1,.,.,TGCGCCAGCAGCGCAGGGACGGGGAACACTGAAGCTTTCTTT,CASSAGTGNTEAFF
TRBJ1-1,TRBV27,.,.,TGTGCCAGCAGCCCCTCGAGGTGGGGGGTGGGGGACACTGAAGCTTTCTTT,CASSPSRWGVGDTEAFF
TRBJ2-7,TRBV6-1,.,.,TGTGCCAGCAGCCAGAGCTACGAGCAGTACTTC,CASSQSYEQYF
TRBJ2-7,TRBV5-1,.,.,TGCGCCAGCAGTCTGGCGCAACCCCACGAGCAGTACTTC,CASSLAQPHEQYF
TRBJ2-2,TRBV4-1,.,TRBD1,TGCGCCAGCAGCCAGATGGGGACAGGGAGTACCGGGGAGCTGTTTTTT,CASSQMGTGSTGELFF
TRBJ1-2,TRBV28,.,.,TGTGCCAGCAGTTTAGCTACCCTTGGGGGGTATGGCTACACCTTC,CASSLATLGGYGYTF
TRBJ2-7,TRBV7-2,once,TRBD2,TGTGCCAGCAGCGTTAGACTAGCGGGAACCTACGAGCAGTACTTC,CASSVRLAGTYEQYF
TRBJ1-5,TRBV19,.,TRBD1,TGTGCCAGTAGTATTTGGGGAGGGGGCGATCAGCCCCAGCATTTT,CASSIWGGGDQPQHF